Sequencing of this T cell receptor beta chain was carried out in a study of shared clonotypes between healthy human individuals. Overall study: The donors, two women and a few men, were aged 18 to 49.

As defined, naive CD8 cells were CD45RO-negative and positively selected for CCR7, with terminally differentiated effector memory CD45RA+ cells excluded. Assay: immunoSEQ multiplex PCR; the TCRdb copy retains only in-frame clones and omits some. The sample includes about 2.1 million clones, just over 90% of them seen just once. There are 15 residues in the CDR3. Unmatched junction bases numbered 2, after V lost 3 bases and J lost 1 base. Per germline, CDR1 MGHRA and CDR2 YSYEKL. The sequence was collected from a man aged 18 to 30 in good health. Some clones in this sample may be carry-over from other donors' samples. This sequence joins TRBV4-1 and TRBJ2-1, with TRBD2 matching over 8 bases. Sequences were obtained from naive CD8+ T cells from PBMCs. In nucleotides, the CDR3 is TGCGCCAGCAGCCAGAGCGGGAGATCCTACAATGAGCAGTTCTTC. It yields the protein CASSQSGRSYNEQFF.